This T cell receptor (beta chain) was identified in a study of blood T cell repertoires in COVID-19. Across the whole study: Material from acute and convalescent COVID-19 was sourced from the United States, Italy and Spain. In each case, the material was cDNA or gDNA derived from T cells, B-cell-depleted T cells, or PBMCs.

Authors' processing steps: Nucleated cell counts were estimated from reference gene primer amplification. Measured with immunoSEQ multiplex PCR; TCRdb has only the in-frame clones, and not every one. D and trimming come from the DNA, and the V and J calls and clone size come from that table. Altogether about 79,000 clones are present, around nine tenths being singletons, with the ten largest covering roughly 14%. This clone was seen once. The trim removed 1 base at V and 3 bases at J, leaving 3 bases unmatched. The germline CDR1 and CDR2 sequences are SGHRS and YFSETQ. This CDR3 is 14 amino acids long.

The clonotype was recovered from a man between 70 and 80 years old with active or convalescent COVID-19. The chain joins TRBV5-1 to TRBJ2-5, with 7 bases aligning to TRBD1. Sequenced input: peripheral blood. The CDR3 bases are TGCGCCAGCAGCTTGTTCACAGGGGAAGAGACCCAGTACTTC. Protein: CASSLFTGEETQYF. The full variable domain, completed using reference TRBV5-1 and TRBJ2-5, is KAGVTQTPRYLIKTRGQQVTLSCSPISGHRSVSWYQQTPGQGLQFLFEYFSETQRNKGNFPGRFSGRQFSNSRSEMNVSTLELGDSALYLCASSLFTGEETQYFGPGTRLLVL.